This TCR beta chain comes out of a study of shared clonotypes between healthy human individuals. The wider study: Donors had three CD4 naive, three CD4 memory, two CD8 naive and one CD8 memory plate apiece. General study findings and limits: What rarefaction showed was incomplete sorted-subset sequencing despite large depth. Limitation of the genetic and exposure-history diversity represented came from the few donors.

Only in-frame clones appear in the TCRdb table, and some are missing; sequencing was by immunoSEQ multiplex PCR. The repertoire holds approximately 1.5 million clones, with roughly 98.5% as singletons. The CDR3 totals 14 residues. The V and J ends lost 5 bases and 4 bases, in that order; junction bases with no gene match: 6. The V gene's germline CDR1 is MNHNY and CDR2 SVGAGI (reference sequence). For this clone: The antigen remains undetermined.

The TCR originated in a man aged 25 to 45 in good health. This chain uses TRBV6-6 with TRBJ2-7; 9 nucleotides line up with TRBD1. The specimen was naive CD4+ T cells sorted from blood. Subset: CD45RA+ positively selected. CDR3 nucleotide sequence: TGTGCCAGCAGTGACGGGACAGGGACGTACGAGCAGTACTTC. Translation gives CASSDGTGTYEQYF.